This note documents a single TCR beta chain sequence. The sample belongs to a study of identifying expanded T cells in peripheral blood. Healthy donors had no documented immune events, such as infections, while sampled. The CDR3 is 14 amino acids. Germline V gives CDR1 MGHRA, CDR2 YSYEKL. The V gene lost 6 bases and the J gene lost 7 bases, with 15 bases spanning the gap. Profiled with immunoSEQ multiplex PCR; TCRdb holds only in-frame clones, not every one. The repertoire holds about 110,000 clones, with around nine tenths as singletons. The chain couples TRBV4-1 to TRBJ2-2, with D possibly being TRBD1 or TRBD2 (7 bases each). The TCR sequence derives from a person aged 18 to 75 in good health. Sequencing was carried out using blood. The CDR3 sequence is CASSFSGGGGELFF. CDR3 sequence (DNA): TGCGCCAGCAGTTTTTCAGGGGGGGGCGGGGAGCTGTTTTTT.